Each of the 21 T cell receptor beta chains below was sequenced from the same sample in a study of tumor-infiltrating lymphocytes in primary liver carcinoma. Out of unsorted whole blood came the blood RNA, and germline DNA was extracted as well. Making TCR beta cDNA involved approximately 510 ng total RNA and a constant-region primer. ARM-PCR was slightly modified, and three nested multiplex PCR rounds with it gave rise to the TCR beta libraries. With TRBV1-TRBV30 forward primers and a C-beta reverse primer, the first two PCR rounds were run for roughly 10 cycles each. TCRdb called the multiplex PCR reads again in MiXCR, with one record for every CDR3 protein. The table records about 330,000 distinct CDR3 sequences, around 60% of them present only once. Sequencing input: peripheral blood. Receptors originate from a man aged 35-49 years with primary liver carcinoma and hepatitis B virus infection.

About this clonotype: With a much larger clone just one base away, this may be a read error. The genes are TRBV12-3 or TRBV12-4 and TRBJ2-7; the D is unclear. V lost 7 bases, J lost 3 bases, and 16 bases lay in between. This CDR3 has 14 amino acids. CDR3 bases: TGTGCCAGCATTTTCGGTCGGTCACTCTACGAGCAGTACTTC. Translated, it gives CASIFGRSLYEQYF.

This clonotype was recorded once. A much larger clone lies one base from this, so it may be a read error. The chain carries TRBV6-5 and TRBJ2-2; tentative D call: TRBD1 (6 bases). This CDR3 is built from 14 residues. From germline, CDR1 is MNHEY and CDR2 SVGAGI. The CDR3 DNA follows: TGTGCCAACAGTTATTCAGGGGTCACCGGGGAGCTGTTTTTT. Its translation: CANSYSGVTGELFF.

In the case of this clonotype: The CDR3 carries no conserved terminal phenylalanine or tryptophan, so it likely arises from a read error. The chain carries TRBV11-2 and TRBJ2-7, with 9 positions matching TRBD1. The CDR3 is made up of 15 amino acids. Germline V gene lookup returns CDR1 SGHAT and CDR2 FQNNGV. The CDR3 reads CASNLGTGCRNEQYL. In nucleotides, the CDR3 is TGTGCCAGCAACTTAGGGACAGGGTGCAGAAACGAGCAGTACCTC.

This clonotype has a single count. J is TRBJ2-7 and V is TRBV6-6; tentative D call: TRBD2 (6 bases). Germline CDR1 and CDR2: MNHNY and SVGAGI (reference sequence). Deletions cut 6 bases from V and 5 bases from J, with 23 bases between. This CDR3 spans 16 amino acids. The CDR3 DNA reads as TGTGCCAGCAGCTACGGGGTAGAGGGAGGTTTGGACGAGCAGTACTTC. This gives the protein CASSYGVEGGLDEQYF.

A remark on this clonotype: One end of the junction is discordant with germline, which a read error may explain. CDR3 coding DNA: TGTGCCAACAGCTTAGCAGTAGCGGGAGTCTACGAGCAGCACTTC. The encoded protein is CANSLAVAGVYEQHF. The chain recombines TRBV7-8 with TRBJ2-7; 9 bases align to TRBD2. This CDR3 spans 15 amino acids. CDR1 is SGHVS and CDR2 is FQNEAQ in the germline V gene.

This clonotype was counted ten times or more. In DNA form, the CDR3 reads TGTGCCAGCAGCTTAGGAGGCGGGACACACAATGAGCAGTTCTTC. Its protein is CASSLGGGTHNEQFF. This rearrangement joins TRBV11-2 to TRBJ2-1, with D possibly being TRBD1 or TRBD2 (6 bases each). The CDR3 loop spans 15 amino acids. Germline V lookup: CDR1 SGHAT, CDR2 FQNNGV. Between the trimmed V and J ends, which lost 1 base and 5 bases, there was a span of 12 bases.

A note on this clonotype: The junction shows a germline mismatch at one end, possibly a read error. The chain combines TRBV12-3 or TRBV12-4 with TRBJ2-7; 9 bases agree with TRBD2. This CDR3 has 14 residues. CDR3 DNA: TGTGCCAGCACTTTAGCTAGCGGGACCTACGAGCAGTACTTC. This sequence encodes CASTLASGTYEQYF.

With regard to this clonotype: Its ends do not fully match the called genes, so a read error is possible. This sequence joins TRBV6-1 and TRBJ2-7; 9 bases match TRBD2. This CDR3 contains 14 residues. CDR1 is MNHNS and CDR2 is SASEGT in the germline V gene. The CDR3 reads CTSSGWGTSREQYF. Here the CDR3 DNA reads TGTACCAGCAGTGGGTGGGGGACTAGCCGCGAGCAGTACTTC.

V and J are TRBV20-1 and TRBJ2-5; TRBD2 matches at 10 bases. Per the germline V gene, CDR1 is DFQATT and CDR2 is SNEGSKA (reference sequence). The trim removed 3 bases at V and 2 bases at J, leaving 15 bases unmatched. CDR3 size: 18 residues. This CDR3 is CSASSLAGDRREQETQYF. The CDR3 nucleotides read TGCAGTGCTAGTAGTCTAGCGGGAGATAGGAGGGAACAAGAGACCCAGTACTTC.

The rearrangement uses TRBV5-1 and TRBJ1-2; TRBD1 might be the D (5 bases). Trimming removed 0 bases from V and 7 bases from J, with 13 bases in between. The CDR3 consists of 14 residues. Germline-derived CDR1 and CDR2 are SGHRS and YFSETQ. The CDR3 nucleotides read TGCGCCAGCAGCTTGGCTCCCTCAGGGTCTGGCTACACCTTC. This translates into CASSLAPSGSGYTF.

Concerning this clonotype: Being one base from a much bigger clone, this may be a read error. This chain joins TRBV29-1 and TRBJ1-4; D might be TRBD1 (5 bases). The V gene lost 5 bases and the J gene lost 6 bases, with 16 bases spanning the gap. The CDR3 spans 14 residues. Germline V CDR1 and CDR2: SQVTM, ANQGSEA. The CDR3 region has the DNA TGCAGCGTTAAACGGGGGACTGCGGATGAAAAACTGTTTTTT. It specifies CSVKRGTADEKLFF.

Details on this clonotype: The junction departs from the called germline gene at one end, perhaps through a read error. This chain connects TRBV29-1 to TRBJ2-6; tentative D call: TRBD2 (7 bases). Looked up from germline, CDR1 is SQVTM and CDR2 is ANQGSEA. The CDR3 is 19 amino acids. The CDR3 spells CSVESAVQGRDSGANVLTF. The CDR3 coding sequence is TGCAGCGTTGAGTCGGCCGTCCAGGGGAGGGATTCTGGGGCCAACGTCCTGACTTTT.

Note on this clonotype: The junction and the germline gene differ at one end; a read error may be behind it. The chain combines TRBV6-1 with TRBJ1-6, with D uncertain. The CDR3 has 14 amino acids. Germline V gene sequence: CDR1 MNHNS, CDR2 SASEGT. CDR3 bases: TGTGCCAGTAGTGCCTTTGCTCCTAATTCACCCCTCCACTTT. This sequence encodes CASSAFAPNSPLHF.

The chain has TRBV6-5 and TRBJ2-5; 9 positions agree with TRBD1. The ends lost 6 bases at V and 5 bases at J; junction bases unmatched: 7. The CDR3 consists of 14 residues. The germline gives CDR1 MNHEY, CDR2 SVGAGI. Written as DNA, the CDR3 is TGTGCCAGCAGATACACAGGGGGCGCGGAGACCCAGTACTTC. Translated: CASRYTGGAETQYF.

Remarks on this clonotype: A much larger clone differs by one base, so this may be a read error. The chain joins TRBV6-1 to TRBJ2-2, with D perhaps TRBD2 (6 bases). CDR1 is MNHNS, CDR2 SASEGT, per germline. The CDR3 covers 14 residues. CDR3 sequence reads: CASSEVWNTGGLFF. CDR3 nucleotide sequence: TGTGCCAGCAGTGAGGTTTGGAACACCGGGGGGCTGTTTTTT.

On this clonotype itself: It may be a read error: a sequence one base away is much more abundant. The gene calls are TRBV29-1 and TRBJ2-7; D might be TRBD2 (5 bases). CDR1 is SQVTM and CDR2 is ANQGSEA in the germline V gene. CDR3 length: 12 amino acids. The CDR3 here is CSVVRESYAQYF. DNA of the CDR3: TGCAGCGTTGTGAGGGAGTCCTACGCGCAGTACTTC.

Regarding this clonotype: Since no conserved phenylalanine or tryptophan closes the CDR3, a read error is the likely cause. The rearrangement links TRBV11-3 to TRBJ2-1; D uncertain. V was pared by 1 base and J by 0 bases, with 13 bases between. Germline assignment: CDR1 SGHNT and CDR2 YENEEA. CDR3 size: 17 residues. The CDR3 sequence is CASSLGLTSASYNEQFL. CDR3 DNA sequence: TGTGCCAGCAGCTTAGGCCTTACCAGCGCCTCCTACAATGAGCAGTTCCTC.

This clonotype was seen a handful of times. A much larger clonotype is one base distant, so this may be a read error. The DNA for the CDR3 is TGTGCCAGCTGTGAAGACAACTCTGGGGCCAACGTCCTGACTTTC. This encodes CASCEDNSGANVLTF. The chain employs TRBV6-1 and TRBJ2-6; D gene uncertain. The germline V gene has CDR1 MNHNS and CDR2 SASEGT. The CDR3 is made up of 15 amino acids.

This clonotype came up a few times. The V gene is TRBV11-2, the J gene TRBJ2-3; the match to TRBD1 covers 8 bases. This CDR3 has 13 amino acids. The germline gives CDR1 SGHAT, CDR2 FQNNGV. J was trimmed by 6 bases and V by 5 bases; bases with no gene match: 4. In DNA form, the CDR3 reads TGTGCCAGCAGCACAGGGGGGCCGGATACGCAGTATTTT. This gives the protein CASSTGGPDTQYF.

Regarding this clonotype: A much larger clone sits a single nucleotide away, making a read error possible. This chain connects TRBV6-6 to TRBJ1-4; D not certain. V shed 7 bases and J shed 8 bases, with 14 bases lying between them. This CDR3 has 13 residues. The germline CDR1 and CDR2 sequences are MNHNY and SVGAGI (reference sequence). The CDR3 region has the DNA TGTGCCAGCACCAGTGGCGGAGGGGAAAAACTGTTTTTT. Its translation is CASTSGGGEKLFF.

A note on this clonotype: One base away lies a much larger clone, so this may be a sequencing read error. The chain recombines TRBV6-5 with TRBJ2-3; D remains unclear. This CDR3 is built from 14 residues. V was trimmed by 9 bases and J by 4 bases, leaving 17 bases between them. Germline CDR1 is MNHEY and CDR2 is SVGAGI. The CDR3 DNA follows: TGTGCCAGGAGCCTGGATGGAGTTGCAGATACGCAGTATTTT. Translating it yields CARSLDGVADTQYF.